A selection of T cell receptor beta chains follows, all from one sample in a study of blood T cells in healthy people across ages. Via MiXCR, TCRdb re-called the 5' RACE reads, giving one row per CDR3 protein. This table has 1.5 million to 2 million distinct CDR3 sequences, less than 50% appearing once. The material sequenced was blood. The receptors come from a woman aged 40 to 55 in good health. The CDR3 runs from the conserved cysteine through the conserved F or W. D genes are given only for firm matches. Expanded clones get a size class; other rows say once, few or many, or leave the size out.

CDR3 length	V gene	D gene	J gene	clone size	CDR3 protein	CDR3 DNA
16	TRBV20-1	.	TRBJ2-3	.	CSATAAYGGHTDTQYF	TGCAGTGCCACTGCCGCTTACGGGGGACACACAGATACGCAGTATTTT
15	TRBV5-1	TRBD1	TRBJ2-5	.	CASSSTGGRQETQYF	TGCGCCAGCAGCTCGACAGGGGGCAGGCAAGAGACCCAGTACTTC
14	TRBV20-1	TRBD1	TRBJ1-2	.	CSASGTARVYGYTF	TGCAGTGCTAGCGGGACAGCGAGAGTGTATGGCTACACCTTC
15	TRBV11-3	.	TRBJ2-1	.	CASSRSFGGVNEQFF	TGTGCCAGCAGCCGATCATTTGGAGGAGTAAATGAGCAGTTCTTC
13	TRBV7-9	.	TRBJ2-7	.	CASSLMGGGRQYF	TGTGCCAGCAGCTTAATGGGAGGGGGCAGGCAGTACTTC
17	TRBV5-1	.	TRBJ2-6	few	CASRRTQGSQDPNVLTF	TGCGCCAGCCGGAGGACCCAGGGATCCCAAGATCCCAACGTCCTGACTTTC
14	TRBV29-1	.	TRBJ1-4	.	CSVGPNKISEKLFF	TGCAGCGTTGGCCCCAATAAGATTTCGGAGAAACTGTTTTTT
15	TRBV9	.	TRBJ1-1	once	CASSPSVSLLTEAFF	TGTGCCAGCAGCCCCTCGGTCAGTTTGCTCACTGAAGCTTTCTTT
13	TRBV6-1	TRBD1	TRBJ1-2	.	CASTRQGSYGYTF	TGTGCCAGCACCCGACAGGGATCATATGGCTACACCTTC
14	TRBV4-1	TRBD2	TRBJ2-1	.	CASRLAGGSYEQFF	TGCGCCAGCAGGCTAGCGGGAGGGTCGTATGAGCAGTTCTTC
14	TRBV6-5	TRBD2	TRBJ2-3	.	CASSWRGGTDTQYF	TGTGCCAGCAGTTGGCGGGGGGGCACAGATACGCAGTATTTT
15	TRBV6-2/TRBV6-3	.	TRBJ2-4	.	CASSFDRKPKNIQYF	TGTGCCAGCAGCTTCGACCGAAAGCCCAAAAACATTCAGTACTTC
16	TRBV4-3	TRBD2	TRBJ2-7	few	CASSHRLAGGTYEQYF	TGCGCCAGCAGCCACAGACTAGCGGGGGGGACCTACGAGCAGTACTTC
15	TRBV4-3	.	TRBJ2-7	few	CASSQAQGTLYEQYF	TGCGCCAGCAGCCAAGCGCAAGGGACCCTCTACGAGCAGTACTTC
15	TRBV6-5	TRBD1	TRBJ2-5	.	CASRSDRGQRETQYF	TGTGCCAGCAGATCGGACAGGGGGCAGCGGGAGACCCAGTACTTC
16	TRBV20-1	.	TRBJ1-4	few	CSASYGRSATNEKLFF	TGCAGTGCTAGTTACGGAAGGAGTGCAACTAATGAAAAACTGTTTTTT
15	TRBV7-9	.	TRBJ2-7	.	CASSPRGSTNYEQYF	TGTGCCAGCAGCCCCCGGGGCAGCACCAACTACGAGCAGTACTTC
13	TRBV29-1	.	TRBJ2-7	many	CSVWTENSYEQYF	TGCAGCGTTTGGACAGAGAACTCCTACGAGCAGTACTTC
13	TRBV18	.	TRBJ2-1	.	CASSAKGRDEQFF	TGTGCCAGCTCAGCTAAGGGGCGGGATGAGCAGTTCTTC
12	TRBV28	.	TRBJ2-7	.	CASKGNDYEQYF	TGTGCCAGCAAAGGGAATGACTACGAGCAGTACTTC
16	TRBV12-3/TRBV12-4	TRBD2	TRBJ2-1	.	CASSLRGGPSYNEQFF	TGTGCCAGCAGTTTGCGGGGGGGGCCTTCCTACAATGAGCAGTTCTTC
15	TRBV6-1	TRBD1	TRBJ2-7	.	CASSRIPTGGYEQYF	TGTGCCAGCAGTAGGATTCCCACAGGGGGCTACGAGCAGTACTTC
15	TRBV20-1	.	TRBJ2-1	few	CSARDGTSPYNEQFF	TGCAGTGCTAGAGACGGGACGTCTCCCTACAATGAGCAGTTCTTC
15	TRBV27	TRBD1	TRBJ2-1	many	CASSPGTGVYNEQFF	TGTGCCAGCAGTCCCGGGACAGGCGTTTACAATGAGCAGTTCTTC
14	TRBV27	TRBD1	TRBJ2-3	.	CASSTGADTDTQYF	TGTGCCAGCAGTACAGGGGCCGACACAGATACGCAGTATTTT
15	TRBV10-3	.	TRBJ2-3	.	CAISEKKGPADTQYF	TGTGCCATCAGTGAGAAAAAGGGACCGGCCGATACGCAGTATTTT
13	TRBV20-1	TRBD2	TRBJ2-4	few	CSASSGVGNIQYF	TGCAGTGCTAGTAGCGGGGTTGGTAACATTCAGTACTTC
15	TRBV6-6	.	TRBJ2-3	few	CASSYGRSGTDTQYF	TGTGCCAGCAGTTACGGCAGGTCCGGCACAGATACGCAGTATTTT
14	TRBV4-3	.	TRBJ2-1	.	CASSQDYAHNEQFF	TGCGCCAGCAGCCAAGATTACGCCCACAATGAGCAGTTCTTC
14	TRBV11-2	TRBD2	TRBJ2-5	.	CASSISGGRETQYF	TGTGCCAGCAGCATTAGCGGGGGGCGAGAGACCCAGTACTTC
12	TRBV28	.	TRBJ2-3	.	CASSGVGDTQYF	TGTGCCAGCAGCGGGGTTGGAGATACGCAGTATTTT
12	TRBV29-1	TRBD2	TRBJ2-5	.	CSVGLATETQYF	TGCAGCGTCGGACTAGCGACGGAGACCCAGTACTTC
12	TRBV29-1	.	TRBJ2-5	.	CSANRETETQYF	TGCAGCGCGAACCGGGAAACTGAGACCCAGTACTTC
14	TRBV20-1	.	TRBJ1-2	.	CSARDQLAAYGYTF	TGCAGTGCTAGAGACCAATTGGCAGCCTATGGCTACACCTTC
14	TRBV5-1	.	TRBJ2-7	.	CASSFDRSGYEQYF	TGCGCCAGCAGCTTTGACAGGTCAGGGTACGAGCAGTACTTC
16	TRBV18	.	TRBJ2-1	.	CASSPPGRSDYNEQFF	TGTGCCAGCTCACCACCGGGGAGGTCAGACTACAATGAGCAGTTCTTC
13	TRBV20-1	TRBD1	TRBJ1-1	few	CSAPRQGTTEAFF	TGCAGTGCGCCTCGACAGGGAACCACTGAAGCTTTCTTT